Included here is one T cell receptor (beta chain) sequence, with context. The sample is drawn from a study of blood T cell repertoires in COVID-19. Background on the study: The United States, Italy and Spain supplied acute and convalescent COVID-19 samples. PBMCs, B-cell-depleted T cells, or T cells were the source of the cDNA or gDNA that made up the material.

Seattle patients were enrolled during active infection and followed longitudinally. Per the original methods: Estimation of nucleated cell counts was performed using reference gene primer amplification. Data came from immunoSEQ multiplex PCR; TCRdb stores just in-frame clones and leaves some out. The V and J calls and the clone size are those of that table, but D and trimming were determined from the DNA. The table has 60,000 to 85,000 clones, approximately 90% seen once; the top ten hold roughly 3.1%. CDR1 is SGHRS and CDR2 is YFSETQ in the germline V gene. This CDR3 spans 14 amino acids. Trimming took off 6 bases at V and 4 bases at J, with 16 bases between the two ends.

Input material: peripheral blood. The chain has TRBV5-1 and TRBJ1-1; D is uncertain. This TCR was recovered from a woman aged 45-65 years with COVID-19, enrolled during active disease. CDR3 nucleotides: TGCGCCAGCACCCAGAACCCGGGAGGCACTGAAGCTTTCTTT. Translating gives CASTQNPGGTEAFF.